One and the same sample provided the 29 T cell receptor beta chains below, sequenced in a study of response to subunit inactivated influenza vaccine. TCRdb re-analysed the RT-PCR reads in MiXCR, keeping a single row per CDR3 protein. The sample has around 520,000 distinct CDR3 sequences; about 11% are singletons. Material: PBMCs from blood, obtained on the day of vaccination. The receptors shown here come from a man aged 50 or older who received an inactivated influenza vaccine.

This rearrangement joins TRBV30 to TRBJ2-2, with D possibly TRBD1 on 5 matching bases. With 2 bases removed from V and 1 base from J, the gap between germline ends came to 11 bases. This CDR3 region has 15 residues. Looked up from germline, CDR1 is GTSNPN and CDR2 is SVGIG (reference sequence). CDR3 nucleotide sequence: TGTGCCTGGAGTTTGGGGCCTAAGAACACCGGGGAGCTGTTTTTT. Amino acids: CAWSLGPKNTGELFF.

The V gene is TRBV5-5, the J gene TRBJ2-4; D gene uncertain. Germline assignment: CDR1 SGHKS and CDR2 YYEKEE (reference sequence). Deletions cut 0 bases from V and 8 bases from J, with 12 bases between. The CDR3 totals 14 residues. CDR3 coding DNA: TGTGCCAGCAGCTTGGCGTCAGTGAAAGACATTCAGTACTTC. Translation: CASSLASVKDIQYF.

The chain carries TRBV5-1 and TRBJ2-3; 10 bases line up with TRBD1. The CDR3 loop spans 18 amino acids. Germline V gives CDR1 SGHRS, CDR2 YFSETQ. The V and J ends lost 4 bases and 0 bases, in that order; junction bases with no gene match: 11. CDR3 DNA: TGCGCCAGCAGCCCGGACAGGGGGTATAGCCCTAGCACAGATACGCAGTATTTT. Protein product: CASSPDRGYSPSTDTQYF.

The chain is built from TRBV30 and TRBJ1-5; no definite D call. The CDR3 runs to 13 residues. The ends were cut back, 1 base at V and 6 bases at J, with 10 bases in the middle. Germline CDR1 GTSNPN, CDR2 SVGIG (reference sequence). Written as DNA, the CDR3 is TGTGCCTGGAGTGCCACTATGTTTCAGCCCCAGCATTTT. It translates to CAWSATMFQPQHF. The entire variable domain, with the rest obtained from reference TRBV30 and TRBJ1-5, is as follows: SQTIHQWPATLVQPVGSPLSLECTVEGTSNPNLYWYRQAAGRGLQLLFYSVGIGQISSEVPQNLSASRPQDRQFILSSKKLLLSDSGFYLCAWSATMFQPQHFGDGTRLSIL.

The rearrangement links TRBV11-2 to TRBJ2-3; D perhaps matches TRBD2 (5 bases). V was pared by 1 base and J by 4 bases, with 9 bases between. The CDR3 has 14 residues. Per germline, CDR1 SGHAT and CDR2 FQNNGV. CDR3 region: CASSLAGSADTQYF. DNA of the CDR3: TGTGCCAGCAGCTTAGCGGGATCGGCAGATACGCAGTATTTT.

The chain is built from TRBV15 and TRBJ2-1; D might be TRBD2 (6 bases). Per the germline V gene, CDR1 is LNHNV and CDR2 is YYDKDF (reference sequence). The CDR3 is made up of 16 amino acids. V lost 3 bases and J lost 6, with 18 bases in between. The CDR3 sequence: CATSRTGTWKSNEQFF. CDR3 in DNA: TGTGCCACCAGCAGGACCGGGACTTGGAAAAGCAATGAGCAGTTCTTC.

This clonotype has ten or more counts. This sequence joins TRBV12-3 or TRBV12-4 and TRBJ2-3; D may be TRBD2 (5 bases). V was shortened by 1 base and J by 3 bases, with 8 bases between the two germline ends. The CDR3 totals 14 residues. This chain's CDR3 is CASSLERDTDTQYF. CDR3 DNA sequence: TGTGCCAGCAGTTTAGAGAGGGATACAGATACGCAGTATTTT.

This clonotype was counted a few times. The rearrangement joins TRBV4-3 to TRBJ2-7, with 9 bases fitting TRBD2. The CDR3 has 15 residues. The junction had 5 bases not matched to a gene; V was cut back by 2 bases and J by 3 bases. The germline gives CDR1 LGHNA, CDR2 YSLEER. CDR3 coding DNA: TGCGCCAGCAGCCAAAGACTAGCGGCAGACTACGAGCAGTACTTC. Translating gives CASSQRLAADYEQYF.

This clonotype appeared a few times. The chain combines TRBV5-5 with TRBJ2-7, with TRBD2 matching over 12 bases. CDR1 and CDR2 (germline): SGHKS, YYEKEE (reference sequence). CDR3 size: 14 residues. The J segment lost 6 bases and the V segment lost 4 bases, leaving 5 bases of the junction unmatched. CDR3 in DNA: TGTGCCAGCAGCGTGACTAGCGGGGGAACCGAGCAGTACTTC. It specifies CASSVTSGGTEQYF. Combining the CDR3 with reference TRBV5-5 and TRBJ2-7 gives the whole variable domain DAGVTQSPTHLIKTRGQQVTLRCSPISGHKSVSWYQQVLGQGPQFIFQYYEKEERGRGNFPDRFSARQFPNYSSELNVNALLLGDSALYLCASSVTSGGTEQYFGPGTRLTVT.

The chain joins TRBV4-3 to TRBJ2-3; tentatively, D is TRBD1 (5 bases). CDR1 is LGHNA, CDR2 YSLEER, per germline. This CDR3 comprises 15 residues. Trimming pared 1 base from V and 3 bases from J, leaving 11 bases between. CDR3 residues: CASSQGSGFTDTQYF. The CDR3 nucleotides are TGCGCCAGCAGCCAAGGGTCAGGGTTTACAGATACGCAGTATTTT.

This clonotype was found a few times. The chain couples TRBV20-1 to TRBJ2-7, with no clear D. The V gene lost 0 bases and the J gene lost 1 base, with 7 bases spanning the gap. The germline CDR1 and CDR2 sequences are DFQATT and SNEGSKA (reference sequence). The length of the CDR3 is 13 residues. The CDR3 nucleotides are TGCAGTGCTAGAGATCCCGCTTCCTACGAGCAGTACTTC. Its protein product is CSARDPASYEQYF.

The chain links TRBV24-1 to TRBJ2-1; 10 nucleotides match TRBD2. Germline CDR1 and CDR2: KGHDR and SFDVKD. This CDR3 contains 16 residues. Losses at the gene ends were 5 bases for V and 8 bases for J; bases not matched to a gene: 11. CDR3 DNA: TGTGCCACCAGTGGGGCTAGCGGGAGAACCGCGGATGAGCAGTTCTTC. Translation: CATSGASGRTADEQFF.

This clonotype was counted at least ten times. The chain joins TRBV24-1 to TRBJ2-1; maybe TRBD2 (5 bases). The germline V gene encodes CDR1 KGHDR and CDR2 SFDVKD. This CDR3 comprises 15 residues. The V gene lost 9 bases and the J gene lost 9 bases, with 23 bases spanning the gap. The CDR3 sequence: CATANTEAFGGEQFF. The CDR3 DNA is TGTGCCACCGCTAATACAGAGGCCTTCGGAGGTGAGCAGTTCTTC.

The chain links TRBV5-5 to TRBJ2-5; D is uncertain. Between the trimmed V and J ends, which lost 3 bases and 1 base, there was a span of 10 bases. Germline CDR1 and CDR2: SGHKS and YYEKEE (reference sequence). The CDR3 sequence is 14 residues long. The CDR3 sequence is CASSYLSFQETQYF. As DNA, the CDR3 is TGTGCCAGCAGCTACCTTTCCTTCCAAGAGACCCAGTACTTC. Drawing the rest from reference TRBV5-5 and TRBJ2-5, the complete variable domain is DAGVTQSPTHLIKTRGQQVTLRCSPISGHKSVSWYQQVLGQGPQFIFQYYEKEERGRGNFPDRFSARQFPNYSSELNVNALLLGDSALYLCASSYLSFQETQYFGPGTRLLVL.

This clonotype occurred a few times. This rearrangement joins TRBV28 to TRBJ2-2, with D possibly TRBD2 on 5 matching bases. Germline CDR1 is MDHEN and CDR2 is SYDVKM. The V end lost 4 bases, the J end lost 5 bases, and 20 bases lay between the germline ends. CDR3 size: 17 residues. The CDR3 sequence is CASSSLPTWRSTGELFF. In nucleotides, the CDR3 is TGTGCCAGCAGTTCCCTCCCGACATGGAGGAGTACCGGGGAGCTGTTTTTT.

CDR3 coding DNA: TGTGCCAGCCAGGCCAGGGTTTCGTTGAACACTGAAGCTTTCTTT. As protein: CASQARVSLNTEAFF. The chain has TRBV6-2 or TRBV6-3 and TRBJ1-1, with D possibly being TRBD1 (5 bases). V shed 8 bases and J shed 0 bases, with 16 bases lying between them. The germline V gene has CDR1 MNHEY and CDR2 SVGEGT. This CDR3 has 15 amino acids.

This sequence joins TRBV2 and TRBJ1-1, with TRBD1 matching 10 bases. The CDR3 contains 13 residues. Trimming at V came to 4 bases and at J to 11 bases, leaving 7 bases not matched to a gene. Germline CDR1 and CDR2: SNHLY and FYNNEI. The CDR3 DNA follows: TGTGCCAGCAGTGGCCCCGGGGGACAGGGGGCTTTCTTT. It codes for CASSGPGGQGAFF.

There are a few counts of this clonotype. The chain links TRBV5-1 to TRBJ2-2; TRBD2 aligns across 8 bases. The V gene end was trimmed by 4 bases and the J gene end by 4 bases; junction bases not matched to a gene: 3. The CDR3 loop spans 14 amino acids. Germline V gene data show CDR1 as SGHRS and CDR2 as YFSETQ. The CDR3 DNA reads as TGCGCCAGCAGCCCTACTAGCGGCACCGGGGAGCTGTTTTTT. This translates into CASSPTSGTGELFF.

The chain uses TRBV7-2 and TRBJ2-2; D might be TRBD1 (6 bases). Germline V gene lookup returns CDR1 SGHTA and CDR2 FQGNSA. This CDR3 spans 14 amino acids. V was trimmed by 5 bases and J by 1 base, leaving 8 bases between them. CDR3 DNA: TGTGCCAGCAGCCAGACAGGGAACACCGGGGAGCTGTTTTTT. It encodes CASSQTGNTGELFF.

This clonotype was observed a handful of times. This sequence joins TRBV4-1 and TRBJ2-7; D is unclear. Germline values: CDR1 MGHRA, CDR2 YSYEKL. CDR3 length equals 15 residues. The ends were cut back, 0 bases at V and 3 bases at J, with 12 bases in the middle. This CDR3 is CASSQEQTTIYEQYF. CDR3 bases: TGCGCCAGCAGCCAAGAGCAAACAACGATCTACGAGCAGTACTTC.

The V and J genes are TRBV20-1 and TRBJ2-4; TRBD1 matches at 7 bases. This CDR3 spans 16 amino acids. Per the germline V gene, CDR1 is DFQATT and CDR2 is SNEGSKA (reference sequence). V lost 0 bases, J lost 3 bases, and 8 bases stayed unmatched. Here the CDR3 DNA reads TGCAGTGCTAGAGATTTTCGCCGGGACAGCAAAAACATTCAGTACTTC. Translated: CSARDFRRDSKNIQYF.

This clonotype was detected a few times. V is TRBV12-3 or TRBV12-4 and J is TRBJ2-7; weak D call: TRBD1 (6 bases). The V gene lost 2 bases and the J gene lost 3 bases, with 11 bases spanning the gap. CDR3 length: 14 amino acids. CDR3 nucleotide sequence: TGTGCCAGCAGTTTACCCGACAGGAGCTACGAGCAGTACTTC. Its protein product is CASSLPDRSYEQYF.

This clonotype came up a few times. The V and J genes are TRBV28 and TRBJ2-1; either TRBD1 or TRBD2 may fit D (5 bases each). The CDR3 runs 15 residues. CDR1 and CDR2 (germline): MDHEN, SYDVKM. V was trimmed by 8 bases and J by 0 bases, leaving 14 bases between them. The CDR3 DNA sequence: TGTGCCAGCGGGTGGGGGACGGACTCCTACAATGAGCAGTTCTTC. Translated, it gives CASGWGTDSYNEQFF.

Regarding this clonotype: Mismatch with germline at one junction end may stem from a read error. V gene TRBV20-1 combines with J gene TRBJ1-1, with D tentatively TRBD1 (5 bases). CDR3 length: 16 residues. CDR1 is DFQATT, CDR2 SNEGSKA, per germline (reference sequence). Written as DNA, the CDR3 is TGCAGTGCTAGAGATGGGAGGAAAGGGGCAAACACTGTAGCTTTCTTT. Protein sequence: CSARDGRKGANTVAFF.

The chain has TRBV6-4 and TRBJ2-1, with TRBD2 identical over 9 bases. Germline CDR1 reads MRHNA; CDR2 reads SNTAGT. V shed 7 bases and J 2 bases; nucleotides not matched to a gene: 6. The CDR3 runs to 15 residues. Here the CDR3 reads CASTQGLAPYNEQFF. CDR3 DNA sequence: TGTGCCAGCACTCAAGGACTAGCGCCCTACAATGAGCAGTTCTTC.

The chain combines TRBV6-5 with TRBJ2-5; TRBD1 might be the D (6 bases). The CDR3 is made up of 15 amino acids. The germline gives CDR1 MNHEY, CDR2 SVGAGI. Trimming left V 2 bases short and J 5 bases short, with 15 bases between. For the CDR3, the DNA is TGTGCCAGCAGTTACACAGGGTCTAGTTGGGAGACCCAGTACTTC. Amino acids: CASSYTGSSWETQYF.

This clonotype was seen a handful of times. CDR3 sequence reads: CSALGYEQYF. CDR3 DNA sequence: TGCAGTGCTTTGGGGTACGAGCAGTACTTC. This chain links TRBV20-1 with TRBJ2-7; D remains ambiguous. The CDR3 spans 10 residues. Deletions cut 5 bases from V and 4 bases from J, with 6 bases between. The germline V gene encodes CDR1 DFQATT and CDR2 SNEGSKA (reference sequence).

This clonotype has just a few counts. This chain uses TRBV5-1 with TRBJ2-3, with a tentative D call TRBD2 (5 bases). The CDR3 runs to 14 residues. V lost 0 bases and J lost 4, with 9 bases in between. The germline V gene encodes CDR1 SGHRS and CDR2 YFSETQ. CDR3 in DNA: TGCGCCAGCAGCTTGGCGAATAGCGCAGATACGCAGTATTTT. This encodes CASSLANSADTQYF.

This clonotype was seen many times. The chain employs TRBV24-1 and TRBJ2-5; TRBD1 is a possible D gene (8 bases). Germline CDR1 and CDR2: KGHDR and SFDVKD. V was clipped by 4 bases and J by 3 bases, with 14 bases between them. The CDR3 spans 15 residues. DNA for the CDR3: TGTGCCACCAGTGAGTGGACAGGGAGGGAAGAGACCCAGTACTTC. Translated, it gives CATSEWTGREETQYF.